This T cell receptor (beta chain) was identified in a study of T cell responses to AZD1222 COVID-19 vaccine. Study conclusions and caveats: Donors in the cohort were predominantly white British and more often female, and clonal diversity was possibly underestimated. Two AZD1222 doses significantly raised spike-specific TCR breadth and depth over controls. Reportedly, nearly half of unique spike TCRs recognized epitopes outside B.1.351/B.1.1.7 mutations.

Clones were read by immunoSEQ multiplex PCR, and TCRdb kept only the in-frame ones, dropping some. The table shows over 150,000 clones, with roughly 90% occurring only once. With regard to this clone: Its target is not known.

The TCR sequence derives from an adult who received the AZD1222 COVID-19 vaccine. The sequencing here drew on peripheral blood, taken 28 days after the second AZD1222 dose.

The CDR3 nucleotides are TGCGCCAGCAGCCAAGATTCGGCGGGGGGAGCCTACGATACGCAGTATTTT. Translation: CASSQDSAGGAYDTQYF. The chain recombines TRBV4-1 with TRBJ2-3, with 8 bases aligning to TRBD2. The germline CDR1 and CDR2 sequences are MGHRA and YSYEKL. V lost 0 bases, J lost 6 bases, and 11 bases stayed unmatched. The CDR3 covers 17 residues.